This TCR beta chain derives from a study of shared clonotypes between healthy human individuals. The wider study: The study drew on two women and a few men aged 18 to 49 as donors. CD4 naive and memory got three plates each, CD8 naive two, CD8 memory one.

The germline CDR1 and CDR2 sequences are MNHEY and SMNVEV (reference sequence). CDR3 size: 14 residues. J was trimmed by 5 bases and V by 3 bases; bases with no gene match: 4. This clone was detected only a few times. Its antigen remains unidentified. Findings and caveats of the study: Memory subsets generally showed lower estimated richness than naive subsets.

Donors included only healthy HIV-negative adults lacking recent acute infections or vaccinations. Assay: immunoSEQ multiplex PCR; the TCRdb copy retains only in-frame clones and omits some. The sample contains around 720,000 clones, less than 80% of which appear only once. The sample comprised memory CD4+ T cells sorted from blood. Noted subset: CD45RA-negative fraction. This sequence originates from a woman aged 25-40 years in good health. V and J are TRBV27 and TRBJ2-7, with 10 nucleotides matching TRBD2. The DNA for the CDR3 is TGTGCCAGCAGTTTTCTAGCGGGAGCCGACGAGCAGTACTTC. Its translation: CASSFLAGADEQYF.